This T cell receptor (beta chain) was sequenced in a study of T cell responses to AZD1222 COVID-19 vaccine. Study findings and constraints: Mapped onto spike, vaccine-associated CD4 TCRs spanned it and were dominant at 160-218 and 743-854.

There are 16 residues in the CDR3. Per germline, CDR1 LGHNA and CDR2 YSLEER. Trimming stripped 2 bases from V and 1 base from J, with 11 bases between. Worth noting for this clone: What it recognizes is unknown.

Produced via immunoSEQ multiplex PCR; TCRdb's table is partial and in-frame only. The sample has 57,000 or so clones, over 75% seen once. Second-dose intervals near 4 or 12 weeks were combined. The receptor was derived from an adult who received the AZD1222 COVID-19 vaccine. Specimen: peripheral blood, collected 28 days after the second AZD1222 dose. The chain recombines TRBV4-3 with TRBJ2-2; tentative D call: TRBD1 (6 bases). The CDR3 DNA reads TGCGCCAGCAGCCAAAATACAGGGTGGAACACCGGGGAGCTGTTTTTT. Its translation is CASSQNTGWNTGELFF.